A selection of T cell receptor beta chains follows, all from one sample in a study of blood T cell repertoires in COVID-19. Profiling relied on immunoSEQ multiplex PCR, and the TCRdb table lists in-frame clones only, not all of them. The data contain roughly 180,000 clones, less than 85% of them seen just once; the ten biggest clones take up approximately 7.6%. Sequenced input: peripheral blood. These receptors originate from a woman aged 55 to 70 with COVID-19, enrolled during active disease. Both conserved end residues are part of each CDR3. The D gene is left open where the match is weak. Not all rows give a size; the values are once, few, many and, for expanded clones, a class.

size	V	J	D	CDR3	DNA
once	TRBV27	TRBJ1-6	TRBD1	CASSLGTGYNSPLHF	TGTGCCAGCAGTCTCGGGACAGGTTATAATTCACCCCTCCACTTT
once	TRBV4-1	TRBJ2-5	TRBD1	CASSQRGRPETQYF	TGCGCCAGCAGCCAGAGGGGGCGCCCAGAGACCCAGTACTTC
.	TRBV28	TRBJ2-3	.	CASTGRTDTQYF	TGTGCCAGCACTGGCAGAACAGATACGCAGTATTTT
once	TRBV20-1	TRBJ2-1	.	CSASRRHSYNEQFF	TGCAGTGCTAGTCGTCGACATTCCTACAATGAGCAGTTCTTC
.	TRBV5-1	TRBJ2-2	TRBD1	CASSLRDRSNTGELFF	TGCGCCAGCAGCTTGAGGGACAGGTCGAACACCGGGGAGCTGTTTTTT
.	TRBV24-1	TRBJ1-2	.	CATSHPGLHGYTF	TGTGCCACCAGCCATCCGGGACTACATGGCTACACCTTC
.	TRBV19	TRBJ1-1	.	CASSTFRGNTEAFF	TGTGCCAGTAGCACATTCCGGGGGAACACTGAAGCTTTCTTT
many	TRBV9	TRBJ2-5	.	CASSVAETQYF	TGTGCCAGCAGCGTTGCGGAGACCCAGTACTTC
.	TRBV24-1	TRBJ2-1	TRBD1	CATSDRTGGKNEQFF	TGTGCCACCAGTGACAGGACAGGGGGGAAGAATGAGCAGTTCTTC
few	TRBV4-2	TRBJ2-7	TRBD2	CASSGRTSGSSYEQYF	TGTGCCAGCAGCGGTCGGACTAGCGGGAGCTCCTACGAGCAGTACTTC
.	TRBV12-3/TRBV12-4	TRBJ2-7	TRBD1	CASKQGAVYEQYF	TGTGCCAGCAAACAGGGGGCTGTCTACGAGCAGTACTTC
.	TRBV28	TRBJ2-5	.	CASIPTPRGAQETQYF	TGTGCCAGCATTCCAACCCCCCGGGGGGCCCAAGAGACCCAGTACTTC
many	TRBV4-3	TRBJ2-2	.	CASSQGPVTGELFF	TGCGCCAGCAGCCAGGGGCCGGTCACCGGGGAGCTGTTTTTT
.	TRBV4-3	TRBJ2-7	TRBD2	CASSQGVAGSYEQYF	TGCGCCAGCAGCCAAGGAGTAGCGGGGTCCTACGAGCAGTACTTC
few	TRBV5-1	TRBJ1-2	.	CASSLDNYGYTF	TGCGCCAGCAGCCTAGATAACTATGGCTACACCTTC
once	TRBV5-4	TRBJ2-2	TRBD2	CASSPSGTRTLGELFF	TGTGCCAGCAGCCCTTCCGGGACTAGAACCCTCGGGGAGCTGTTTTTT
.	TRBV5-6	TRBJ1-5	.	CASSLRDQPQHF	TGTGCCAGCAGCTTGCGGGATCAGCCCCAGCATTTT
.	TRBV28	TRBJ2-7	.	CASSWTAYEQYF	TGTGCCAGCAGCTGGACAGCCTACGAGCAGTACTTC
.	TRBV28	TRBJ2-2	TRBD1	CASTNSGDRGYTGELFF	TGTGCCAGCACGAACTCCGGGGACAGGGGGTACACCGGGGAGCTGTTTTTT
.	TRBV6-5	TRBJ1-1	TRBD1	CASSRGRGTEAFF	TGTGCCAGCAGCAGGGGGCGTGGAACTGAAGCTTTCTTT
.	TRBV7-9	TRBJ1-4	TRBD1	CASSLAGTEYEKLFF	TGTGCCAGCAGCCTCGCCGGGACAGAGTATGAAAAACTGTTTTTT
once	TRBV7-7	TRBJ2-2	TRBD2	CASSFFTSGSTPGELFF	TGTGCTAGCAGCTTTTTCACTAGCGGGAGTACCCCCGGGGAGCTGTTTTTT
.	TRBV5-1	TRBJ1-1	.	CASSLAGSATVFF	TGCGCCAGCAGCTTGGCCGGGTCTGCTACGGTTTTCTTT
.	TRBV13	TRBJ2-2	TRBD2	CASSPVREANTGELFF	TGTGCCAGCAGCCCGGTCCGGGAGGCGAACACCGGGGAGCTGTTTTTT
.	TRBV12-3/TRBV12-4	TRBJ2-1	TRBD1	CASSLGTGNEQFF	TGTGCCAGCAGTTTGGGGACAGGGAACGAGCAGTTCTTC
.	TRBV18	TRBJ1-5	TRBD1	CASSRDRDRNQPQHF	TGTGCCAGCTCCCGGGACAGGGATCGAAATCAGCCCCAGCATTTT
.	TRBV9	TRBJ1-3	.	CASSVDARGYSGNTIYF	TGTGCCAGCAGCGTAGACGCCAGGGGCTACTCTGGAAACACCATATATTTT
once	TRBV27	TRBJ2-1	TRBD1	CASSLGQGAYNEQFF	TGTGCCAGCAGTTTAGGCCAGGGGGCTTACAATGAGCAGTTCTTC
.	TRBV6-5	TRBJ1-2	TRBD1	CASSYKGQGAVGYTF	TGTGCCAGCAGTTATAAGGGACAGGGGGCTGTTGGCTACACCTTC
once	TRBV6-1	TRBJ2-2	TRBD1	CASSEFPTGLIGELFF	TGTGCCAGCAGTGAATTCCCGACAGGGTTGATCGGGGAGCTGTTTTTT
.	TRBV21-1	TRBJ1-4	.	CASSNKRLGEKLFF	TGTGCCAGCAGTAATAAGAGGCTTGGGGAAAAACTGTTTTTT
few	TRBV7-9	TRBJ2-7	.	CASSRGQGETSGRLYEQYF	TGTGCCAGCAGCCGGGGACAGGGGGAGACTAGCGGGAGATTATACGAGCAGTACTTC
.	TRBV7-3	TRBJ2-2	TRBD1	CASSSRQGYTGELFF	TGTGCCAGCAGCTCCCGACAGGGTTACACCGGGGAGCTGTTTTTT
.	TRBV2	TRBJ1-1	TRBD1	CASPTGANTEAFF	TGTGCCAGCCCTACAGGGGCGAACACTGAAGCTTTCTTT
.	TRBV9	TRBJ1-1	TRBD1	CASSVEGGPEAFF	TGTGCCAGCAGCGTAGAAGGGGGCCCTGAAGCTTTCTTT
.	TRBV2	TRBJ2-4	.	CASKPGKNIQYF	TGTGCCAGCAAGCCAGGGAAAAACATTCAGTACTTC
.	TRBV7-2	TRBJ1-2	.	CASTPDWGDYGYTF	TGTGCCAGCACCCCTGATTGGGGGGACTATGGCTACACCTTC
.	TRBV19	TRBJ2-5	TRBD2	CASSTISGVAGETQYF	TGTGCCAGTAGTACAATAAGCGGGGTTGCGGGGGAGACCCAGTACTTC
.	TRBV27	TRBJ2-5	.	CASSFPYQETQYF	TGTGCCAGCAGTTTCCCGTACCAAGAGACCCAGTACTTC
.	TRBV28	TRBJ1-1	.	CASSLAEQGNTEAFF	TGTGCCAGCAGTTTAGCTGAACAGGGAAACACTGAAGCTTTCTTT